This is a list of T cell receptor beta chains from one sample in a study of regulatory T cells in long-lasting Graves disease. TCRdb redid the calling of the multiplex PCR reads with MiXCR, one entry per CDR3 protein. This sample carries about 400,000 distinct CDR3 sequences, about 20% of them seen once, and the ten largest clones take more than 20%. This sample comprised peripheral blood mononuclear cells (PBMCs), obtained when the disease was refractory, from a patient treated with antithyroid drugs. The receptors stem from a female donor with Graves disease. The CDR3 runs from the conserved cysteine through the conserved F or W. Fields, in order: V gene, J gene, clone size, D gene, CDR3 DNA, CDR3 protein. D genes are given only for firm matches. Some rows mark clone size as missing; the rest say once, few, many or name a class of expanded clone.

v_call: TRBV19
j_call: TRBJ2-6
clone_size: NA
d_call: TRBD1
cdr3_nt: TGTGCCAGTAGTACTCCCCAGGGGGCTGGGGCCAACGTCCTGACTTTC
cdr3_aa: CASSTPQGAGANVLTF

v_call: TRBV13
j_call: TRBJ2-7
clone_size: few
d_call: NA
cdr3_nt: TGTGCCAGCAGCTTATATGACAGCCGATACGAGCAGTACTTC
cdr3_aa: CASSLYDSRYEQYF

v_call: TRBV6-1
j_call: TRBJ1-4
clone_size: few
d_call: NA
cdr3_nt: TGTGCCAGCAGCCCGCCCCAGGGGTTCGGAAATGAAAAACTGTTTTTT
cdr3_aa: CASSPPQGFGNEKLFF

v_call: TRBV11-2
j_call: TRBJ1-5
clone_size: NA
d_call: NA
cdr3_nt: TGTGCCAGCAGCTCAGGGGCCGAAAGCAATCAGCCCCAGCATTTT
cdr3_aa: CASSSGAESNQPQHF

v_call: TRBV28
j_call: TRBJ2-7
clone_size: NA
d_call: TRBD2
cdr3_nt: TGTGCCAGCAGAACGGGACTAGCAATTGGGATCTACGAGCAGTACTTC
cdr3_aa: CASRTGLAIGIYEQYF

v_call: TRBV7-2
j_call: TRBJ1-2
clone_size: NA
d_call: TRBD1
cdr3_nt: TGTGCCAGCAGCCGGACAGGGGCGGGTTATGGCTACACCTTC
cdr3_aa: CASSRTGAGYGYTF

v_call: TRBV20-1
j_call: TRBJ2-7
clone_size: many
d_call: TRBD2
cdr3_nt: TGCAGTGCTAGATCGACGCGGGAGTCCTACGAGCAGTACTTC
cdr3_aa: CSARSTRESYEQYF

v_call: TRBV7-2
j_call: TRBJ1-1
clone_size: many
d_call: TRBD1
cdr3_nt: TGTGCCAGCAGCGATCCGGGACAGGGGAAAAACACTGAAGCTTTCTTT
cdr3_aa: CASSDPGQGKNTEAFF

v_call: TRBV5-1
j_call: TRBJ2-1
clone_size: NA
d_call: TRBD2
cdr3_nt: TGCGCCAGCAGCTCTGGGACTAGCGGGATACTAGAGCAGTTCTTC
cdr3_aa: CASSSGTSGILEQFF

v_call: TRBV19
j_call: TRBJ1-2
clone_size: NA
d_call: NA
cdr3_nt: TGTGCCAGTAGTATTTCTCTGGGAAACTATGGCTACACCTTC
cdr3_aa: CASSISLGNYGYTF

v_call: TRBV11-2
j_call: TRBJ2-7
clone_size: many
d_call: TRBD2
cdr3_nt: TGTGCCAGCAGCTTAGCGGTATTAGCGGGAGAAGTGGAGTACTTC
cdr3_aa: CASSLAVLAGEVEYF

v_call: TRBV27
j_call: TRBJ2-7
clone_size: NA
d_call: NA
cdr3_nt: TGTGCCAGCAGTTTACAGGGGCTGAGCTCCTACGAGCAGTACTTC
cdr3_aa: CASSLQGLSSYEQYF

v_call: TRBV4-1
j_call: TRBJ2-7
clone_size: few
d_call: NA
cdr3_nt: TGCGCCAGCAGCCAAGATCTTGGGCAGCCGAACTCCTACGAGCAGTACTTC
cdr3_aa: CASSQDLGQPNSYEQYF

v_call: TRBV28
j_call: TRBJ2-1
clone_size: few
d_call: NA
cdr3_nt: TGTGCCAGCAGTGTAGGGACTCCGACTGAGCAGTTCTTC
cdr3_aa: CASSVGTPTEQFF

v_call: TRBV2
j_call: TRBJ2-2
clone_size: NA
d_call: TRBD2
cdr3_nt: TGTGCCAGCAGTGAAGTGTGGCGGGAGGATAACACCGGGGAGCTGTTTTTT
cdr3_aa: CASSEVWREDNTGELFF

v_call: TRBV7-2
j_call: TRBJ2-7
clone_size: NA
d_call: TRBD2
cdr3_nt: TGTGCCAGCAGCTTAGTCCTAGCGGGAGGGTCTAACGAGCAGTACTTC
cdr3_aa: CASSLVLAGGSNEQYF

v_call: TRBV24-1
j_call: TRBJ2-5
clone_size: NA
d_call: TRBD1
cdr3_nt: TGTGCCACCAGTGGCAGGGGGTACCAAGAGACCCAGTACTTC
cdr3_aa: CATSGRGYQETQYF

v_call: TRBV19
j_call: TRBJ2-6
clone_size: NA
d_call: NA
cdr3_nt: TGTGCCAGTAGTATAGTGGACTCTGGGGCCAACGTCCTGACTTTC
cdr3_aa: CASSIVDSGANVLTF

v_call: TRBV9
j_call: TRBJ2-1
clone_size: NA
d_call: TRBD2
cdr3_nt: TGTGCCAGCAGCGTAACCGGGACTAGCGAATACAATGAGCAGTTCTTC
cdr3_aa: CASSVTGTSEYNEQFF

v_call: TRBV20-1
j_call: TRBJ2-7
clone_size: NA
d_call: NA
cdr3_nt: TGCAGAGAACACCGGGACAACTCCTACGAGCAGTACTTC
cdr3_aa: CREHRDNSYEQYF

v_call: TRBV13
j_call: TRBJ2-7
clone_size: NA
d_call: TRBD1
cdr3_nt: TGTGCCAGCAGCTTAGCCGCCAGGGGGACCGAGCAGTACTTC
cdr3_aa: CASSLAARGTEQYF

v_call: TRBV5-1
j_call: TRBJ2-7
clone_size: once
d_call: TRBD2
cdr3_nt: TGCGCCAGCAGCGTCGGGACTAGCGGGAGTAACGAGCAGTACTTC
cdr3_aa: CASSVGTSGSNEQYF

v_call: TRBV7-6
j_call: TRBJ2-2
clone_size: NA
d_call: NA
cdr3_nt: TGTGCCAGCAGCCGTGGCGGATACGGCAACACCGGGGAGCTGTTTTTT
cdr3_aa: CASSRGGYGNTGELFF

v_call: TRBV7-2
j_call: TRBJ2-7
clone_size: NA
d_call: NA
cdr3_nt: TGTGCCAGCAGCTCCGTGCGGGGCCGACCGTTGGGGGAGCAGTACTTC
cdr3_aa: CASSSVRGRPLGEQYF

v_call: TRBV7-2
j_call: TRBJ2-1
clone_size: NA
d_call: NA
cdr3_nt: TGTGCCAGCAGCTTTGGGTTCCAGGGCAATGAGCAGTTCTTC
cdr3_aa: CASSFGFQGNEQFF

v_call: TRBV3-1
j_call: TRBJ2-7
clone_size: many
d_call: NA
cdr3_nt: TGTGCCAGCAGCCAAGTCCCGACAGGAGCCTACGAGCAGTACTTC
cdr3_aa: CASSQVPTGAYEQYF

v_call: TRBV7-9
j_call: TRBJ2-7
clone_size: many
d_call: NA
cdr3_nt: TGTGCCAGCAGCTTCGGGACGACAGAGCAGTACTTC
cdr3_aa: CASSFGTTEQYF

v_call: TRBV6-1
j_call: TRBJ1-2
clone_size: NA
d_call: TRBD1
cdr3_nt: TGTGCCAGCAGTCTACAGGGGGCAGTTAACTATGGCTACACCTTC
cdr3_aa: CASSLQGAVNYGYTF

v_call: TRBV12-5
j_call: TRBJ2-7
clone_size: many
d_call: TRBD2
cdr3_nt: TGTGCTAGTGGTTTCGGCGGGGGGAATCGGAACGAGCAGTACTTC
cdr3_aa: CASGFGGGNRNEQYF

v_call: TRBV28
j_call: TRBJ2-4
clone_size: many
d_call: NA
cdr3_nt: TGTGCCAGCAGTTTAGTAGGAGTAGCCAAAAACATTCAGTACTTC
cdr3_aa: CASSLVGVAKNIQYF

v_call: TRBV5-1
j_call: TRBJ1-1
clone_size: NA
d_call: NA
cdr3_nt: TGCGCCAGCAGCTTGGCCGGCAGGCAGAACACTGAAGCTTTCTTT
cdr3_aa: CASSLAGRQNTEAFF

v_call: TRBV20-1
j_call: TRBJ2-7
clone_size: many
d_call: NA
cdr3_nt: TGCAGTGCTGGGGGACTCCGCTACGAGCAGTACTTC
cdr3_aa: CSAGGLRYEQYF

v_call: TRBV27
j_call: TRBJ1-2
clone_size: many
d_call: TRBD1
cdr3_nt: TGTGCCAGCAGCAAGACAGGGTATGGTGACTTTGGCTACACCTTC
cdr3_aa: CASSKTGYGDFGYTF

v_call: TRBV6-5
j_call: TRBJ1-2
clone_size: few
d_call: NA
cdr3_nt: TGTGCCAGCAGTTACCCGGCAAGAGACGGGCCTGCTTGGGGCTACACCTTC
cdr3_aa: CASSYPARDGPAWGYTF

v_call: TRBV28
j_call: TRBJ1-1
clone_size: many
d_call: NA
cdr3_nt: TGTGCCAGCAGTTTAAACCGGGGTTTGGGCAGATCTAACACTGAAGCTTTCTTT
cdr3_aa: CASSLNRGLGRSNTEAFF

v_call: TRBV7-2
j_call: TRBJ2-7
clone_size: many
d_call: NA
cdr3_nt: TGTGCCAGCAGCTTGCGATCACACTACGAGCAGTACTTC
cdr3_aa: CASSLRSHYEQYF

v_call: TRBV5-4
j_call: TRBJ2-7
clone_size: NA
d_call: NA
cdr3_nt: TGTGCCAGCAGCCCCGGACTCCCCCGTCGAGAGCAGTACTTC
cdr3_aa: CASSPGLPRREQYF

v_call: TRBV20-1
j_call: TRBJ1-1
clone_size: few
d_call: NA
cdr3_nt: TGCAGTGCTAGTGTTTCAGGGATCACTGAAGCTTTCTTT
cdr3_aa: CSASVSGITEAFF

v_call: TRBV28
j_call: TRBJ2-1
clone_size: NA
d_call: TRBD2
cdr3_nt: TGTGCCAGCAATTTGCGGGAGTCACCGGATGAGCAGTTCTTC
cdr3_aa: CASNLRESPDEQFF

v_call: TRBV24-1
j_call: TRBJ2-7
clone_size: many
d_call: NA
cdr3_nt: TGTGCCACCACGGCTGACGAGCAGTACTTC
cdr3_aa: CATTADEQYF

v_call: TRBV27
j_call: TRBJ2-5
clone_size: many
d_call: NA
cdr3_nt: TGTGCCAGCAGTTTATCTGCGACGTTGTGGGAGACCCAGTACTTC
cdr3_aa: CASSLSATLWETQYF

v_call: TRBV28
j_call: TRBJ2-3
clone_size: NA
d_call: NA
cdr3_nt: TGTGCCAGCAGTTTAAATTTCGCTAGCACAGATACGCAGTATTTT
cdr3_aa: CASSLNFASTDTQYF

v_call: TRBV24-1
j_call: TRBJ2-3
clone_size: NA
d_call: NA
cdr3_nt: TGTGCCACCAGTGATTATAGAGATACGCAGTATTTT
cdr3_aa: CATSDYRDTQYF

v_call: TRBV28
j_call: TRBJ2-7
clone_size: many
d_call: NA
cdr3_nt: TGTGCCAGCAGCACAAGCTCCTACGAGCAGTACTTC
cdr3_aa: CASSTSSYEQYF

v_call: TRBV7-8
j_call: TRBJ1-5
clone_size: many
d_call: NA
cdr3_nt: TGTGCCAGCAGCTTAGGTTCAGGGAAAAATCAGCCCCAGCATTTT
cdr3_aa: CASSLGSGKNQPQHF

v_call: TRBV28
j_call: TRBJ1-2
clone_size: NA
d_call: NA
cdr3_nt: TGTGCCAGCAGCGACCTTGGCTATGGCTACACCTTC
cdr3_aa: CASSDLGYGYTF

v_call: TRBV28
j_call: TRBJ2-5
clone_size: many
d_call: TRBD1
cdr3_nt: TGTGCCAGCAGTTCCGGGACAGCCCGGGAGACCCAGTACTTC
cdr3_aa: CASSSGTARETQYF

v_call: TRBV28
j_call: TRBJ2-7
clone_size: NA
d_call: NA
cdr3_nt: TGTACCAGCAGTGGTCCGGGACTTACCTACGAGCAGTACTTC
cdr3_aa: CTSSGPGLTYEQYF

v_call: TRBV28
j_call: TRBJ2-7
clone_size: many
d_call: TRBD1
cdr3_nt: TGTGCCAGCAGTCCAGACAGGGTTAAGCGCGAGCAGTACTTC
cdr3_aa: CASSPDRVKREQYF